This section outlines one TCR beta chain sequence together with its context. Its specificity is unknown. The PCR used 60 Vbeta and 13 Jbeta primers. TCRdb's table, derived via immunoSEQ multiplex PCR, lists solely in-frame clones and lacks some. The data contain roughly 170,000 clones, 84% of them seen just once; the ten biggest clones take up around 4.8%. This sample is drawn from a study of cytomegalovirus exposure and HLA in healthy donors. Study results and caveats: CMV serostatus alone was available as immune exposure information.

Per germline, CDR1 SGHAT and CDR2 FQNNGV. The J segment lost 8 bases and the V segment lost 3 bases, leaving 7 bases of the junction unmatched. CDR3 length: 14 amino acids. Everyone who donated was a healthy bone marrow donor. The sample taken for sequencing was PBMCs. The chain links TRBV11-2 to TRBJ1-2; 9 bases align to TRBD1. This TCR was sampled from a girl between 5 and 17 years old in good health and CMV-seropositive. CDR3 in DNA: TGTGCCAGCAGCTTGGGTGGGACAGGGTACGGCTACACCTTC. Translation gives CASSLGGTGYGYTF.